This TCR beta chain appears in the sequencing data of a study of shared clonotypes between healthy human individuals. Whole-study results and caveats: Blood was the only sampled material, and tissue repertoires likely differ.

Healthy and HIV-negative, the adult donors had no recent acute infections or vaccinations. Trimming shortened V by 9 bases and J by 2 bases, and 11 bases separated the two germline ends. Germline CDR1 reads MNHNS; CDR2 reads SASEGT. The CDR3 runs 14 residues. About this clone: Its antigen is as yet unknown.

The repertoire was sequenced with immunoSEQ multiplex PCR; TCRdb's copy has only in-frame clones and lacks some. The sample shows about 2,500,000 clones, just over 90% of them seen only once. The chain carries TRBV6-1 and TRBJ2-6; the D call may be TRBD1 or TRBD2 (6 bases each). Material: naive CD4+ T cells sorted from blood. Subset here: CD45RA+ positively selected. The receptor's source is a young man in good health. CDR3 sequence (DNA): TGTGCCAGTCAAGGGGGGCCTGGGGCCAACGTCCTGACTTTC. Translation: CASQGGPGANVLTF.